This TCR beta chain was retrieved from a study of spatial heterogeneity in lung cancer. This clonotype has a count of ten or more. CDR1 SGHTA and CDR2 FQGTGA come from the germline V gene. J gave up 0 bases and V 5 bases, and 4 bases lay outside the gene matches. The length of the CDR3 is 15 residues. The time point was: sample taken at primary tumor resection. Whole RNA came from tumor, nontumor lung or frozen PBMC and was sequenced without being sorted. Each CDR3 protein gets one entry after TCRdb re-called the 5' RACE reads with MiXCR. The table includes tens of thousands of distinct CDR3 sequences, 6% to 9% detected once.

The material sequenced was PBMCs, taken at surgery. The chain is built from TRBV7-3 and TRBJ2-3, with 8 bases aligning to TRBD2. The receptor was isolated from a female donor with early-stage non-small cell lung cancer. In DNA, the CDR3 is TGTGCCAGCAGCAATAGCGGGACTAGCACAGATACGCAGTATTTT. Its protein product is CASSNSGTSTDTQYF.